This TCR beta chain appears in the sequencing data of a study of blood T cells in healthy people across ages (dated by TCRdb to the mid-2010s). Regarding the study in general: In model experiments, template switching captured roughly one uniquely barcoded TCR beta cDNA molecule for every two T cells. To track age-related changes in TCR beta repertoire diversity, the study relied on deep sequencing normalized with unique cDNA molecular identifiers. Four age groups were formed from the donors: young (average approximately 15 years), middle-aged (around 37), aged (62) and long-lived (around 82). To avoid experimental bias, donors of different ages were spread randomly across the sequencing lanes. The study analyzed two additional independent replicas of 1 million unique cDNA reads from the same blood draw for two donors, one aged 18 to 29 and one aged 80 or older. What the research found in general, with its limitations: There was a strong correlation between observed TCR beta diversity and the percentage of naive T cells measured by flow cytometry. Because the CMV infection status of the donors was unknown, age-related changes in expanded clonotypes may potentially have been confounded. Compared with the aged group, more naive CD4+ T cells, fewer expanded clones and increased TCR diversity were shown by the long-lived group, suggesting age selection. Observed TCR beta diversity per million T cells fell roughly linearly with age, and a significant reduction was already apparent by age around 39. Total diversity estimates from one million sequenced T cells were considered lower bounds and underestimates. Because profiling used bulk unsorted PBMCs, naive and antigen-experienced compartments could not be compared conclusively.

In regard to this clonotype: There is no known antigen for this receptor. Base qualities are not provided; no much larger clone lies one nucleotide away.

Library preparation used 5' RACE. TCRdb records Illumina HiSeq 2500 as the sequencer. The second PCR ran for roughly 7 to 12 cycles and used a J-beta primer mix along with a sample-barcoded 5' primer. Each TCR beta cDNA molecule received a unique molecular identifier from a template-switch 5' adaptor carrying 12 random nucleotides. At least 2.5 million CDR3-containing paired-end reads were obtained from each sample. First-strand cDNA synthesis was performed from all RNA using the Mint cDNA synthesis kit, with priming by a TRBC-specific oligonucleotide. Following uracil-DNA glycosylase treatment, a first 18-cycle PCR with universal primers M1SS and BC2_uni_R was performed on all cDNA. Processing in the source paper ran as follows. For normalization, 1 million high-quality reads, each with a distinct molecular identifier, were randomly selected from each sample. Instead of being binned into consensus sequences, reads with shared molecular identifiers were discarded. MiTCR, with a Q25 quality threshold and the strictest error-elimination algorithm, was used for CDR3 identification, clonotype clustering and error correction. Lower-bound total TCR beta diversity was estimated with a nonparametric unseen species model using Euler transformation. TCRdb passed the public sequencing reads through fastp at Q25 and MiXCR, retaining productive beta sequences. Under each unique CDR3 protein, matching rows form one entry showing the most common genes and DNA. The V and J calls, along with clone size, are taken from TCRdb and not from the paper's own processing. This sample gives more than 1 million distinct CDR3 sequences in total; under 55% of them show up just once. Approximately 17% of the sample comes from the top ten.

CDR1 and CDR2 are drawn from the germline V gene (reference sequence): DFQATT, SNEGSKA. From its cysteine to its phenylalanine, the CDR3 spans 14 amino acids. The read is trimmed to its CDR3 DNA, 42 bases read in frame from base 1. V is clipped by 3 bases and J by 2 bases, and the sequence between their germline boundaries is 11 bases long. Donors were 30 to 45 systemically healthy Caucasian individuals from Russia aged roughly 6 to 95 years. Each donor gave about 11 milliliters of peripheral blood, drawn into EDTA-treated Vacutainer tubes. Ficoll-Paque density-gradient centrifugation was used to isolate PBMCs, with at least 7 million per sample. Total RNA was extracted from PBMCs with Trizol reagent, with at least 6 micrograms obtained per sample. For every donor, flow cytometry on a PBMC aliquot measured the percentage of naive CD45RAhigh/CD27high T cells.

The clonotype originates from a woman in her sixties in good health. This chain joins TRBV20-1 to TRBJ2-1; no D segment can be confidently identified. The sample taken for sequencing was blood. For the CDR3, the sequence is CSASRPGPYNEQFF. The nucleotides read TGCAGTGCTAGCCGGCCTGGGCCCTACAATGAGCAGTTCTTC.